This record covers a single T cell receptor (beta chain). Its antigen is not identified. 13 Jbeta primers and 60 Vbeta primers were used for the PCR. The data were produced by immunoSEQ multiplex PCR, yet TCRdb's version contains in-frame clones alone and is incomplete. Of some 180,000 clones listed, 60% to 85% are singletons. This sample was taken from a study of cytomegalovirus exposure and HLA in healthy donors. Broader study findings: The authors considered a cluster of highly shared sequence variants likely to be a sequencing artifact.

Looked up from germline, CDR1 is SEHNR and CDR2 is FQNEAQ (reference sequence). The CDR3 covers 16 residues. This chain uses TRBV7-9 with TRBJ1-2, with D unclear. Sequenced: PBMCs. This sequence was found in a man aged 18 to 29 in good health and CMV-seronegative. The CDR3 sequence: CAIPSPLANQRVGYTF. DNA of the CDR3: TGTGCTATCCCAAGTCCTCTCGCCAACCAACGGGTTGGCTACACCTTC.